The T cell receptor (beta chain) under discussion was sequenced for a study of T cell repertoires in cytomegalovirus infection (dated by TCRdb to the late 2010s). Notes on the research overall: Recently identified HLA-C-restricted CMV epitopes, whose presentation resists viral immunomodulation, were targeted by peptide stimulations together with well-studied HLA-B-restricted epitopes. The HLA type of each donor mattered for the analysis, because public TCR beta signatures pointed to carriage of CMV infection along with the matching HLA type.

The sample's treatment or condition label, decoded: in vitro stimulation with specific CMV peptide epitopes to enrich CMV-specific T cells. As regards this clonotype: No antigen is known for it. Nothing much larger sits one base from this clone, and base qualities are not available.

Cut back by 2 bases and 1 base, the V and J ends lie 18 bases apart. CDR1 and CDR2 are drawn from the germline V gene (reference sequence): SEHNR, FQNEAQ. The CDR3, from cysteine to phenylalanine, totals 18 residues. Kept here is only the CDR3 DNA, which spans 54 bases and is read in frame from base 1. Overall study outcomes, separate from this receptor: In both this cohort and an independent approximately 370-donor cohort, the cumulative frequency of public TCR beta family members distinguished carriers of CMV infection plus the relevant HLA type. The ex vivo response was dominated by HLA-C-restricted CMV-specific TCR beta clonotypes, and the single most frequent clonotype in two of eight donors was supplied by these HLA-C-restricted clonotypes.

Sequencing was performed on an Illumina HiSeq 1500. TCRdb reran the public reads through fastp at Q25 and MiXCR, keeping productive beta chains. Each entry is one CDR3 protein sequence, shown with its most common DNA and genes. The sample data list approximately 990,000 distinct CDR3 sequences, and around 31% of these were observed just once. Of the sample, 11% to 15% is held by the ten largest clones. The sample in question was cultured CD8+ T cells from PBMCs, obtained from culture after CMV antigen stimulation. Recombination joined TRBV7-9 with TRBJ2-4, with the D gene uncertain. The sequence was obtained from a human donor in good health (CMV status not recorded). Some clones in this sample may be carry-over from other donors' samples. The sequenced DNA is TGTGCCAGCAGCTTATTGTGGTCCCCCCTTGGTGCCAAAAACATTCAGTACTTC. Its amino acids are CASSLLWSPLGAKNIQYF.